Detailed here is one TCR beta chain. The source of the sample is a study of cytomegalovirus exposure and HLA in healthy donors. The PCR was carried out with 60 Vbeta primers and 13 Jbeta primers. TCRdb's table, derived via immunoSEQ multiplex PCR, lists solely in-frame clones and lacks some. The sample consists of 65,000 to 95,000 clones, roughly 79% of them appearing once. Germline CDR1 MNHNS, CDR2 SASEGT. V dropped 5 bases and J dropped 4; count of bases not matched to a gene: 6. The CDR3 runs 14 residues. The sequenced sample was PBMCs. The chain uses TRBV6-1 and TRBJ1-1, with TRBD1 matching 8 bases. This TCR was recovered from a male donor in good health and CMV-seropositive. In DNA form, the CDR3 reads TGTGCCAGCAGTCTGACAGGGGCAAGCACTGAAGCTTTCTTT. Protein: CASSLTGASTEAFF.